The 11 T cell receptor beta chains reported below all come from one sample, sequenced in a study of T cells in Graves' hyperthyroidism and ophthalmopathy. TCR beta CDR3 regions were amplified from RNA transcripts. HTBI primers were the set used in a first-round RT-PCR of the TCR CDR3. MiXCR was run by TCRdb on the multiplex PCR reads, yielding one entry per CDR3 protein. The repertoire holds approximately 870,000 distinct CDR3 sequences, with about two fifths as singletons. The sample was blood. Receptor source: a young man with Graves' hyperthyroidism.

This chain links TRBV11-2 with TRBJ2-7; TRBD1 matches at 9 bases. Losses at the gene ends were 4 bases for V and 4 bases for J; bases not matched to a gene: 8. Germline V gene sequence: CDR1 SGHAT, CDR2 FQNNGV. The length of the CDR3 is 15 residues. CDR3 amino acids: CASSSNRGRSYEQYF. CDR3 nucleotide sequence: TGTGCCAGCAGCTCGAACAGGGGGCGGTCGTACGAGCAGTACTTC. The whole variable domain, remainder taken from reference TRBV11-2 and TRBJ2-7, is EAGVAQSPRYKIIEKRQSVAFWCNPISGHATLYWYQQILGQGPKLLIQFQNNGVVDDSQLPKDRFSAERLKGVDSTLKIQPAKLEDSAVYLCASSSNRGRSYEQYFGPGTRLTVT.

CDR3 residues: CASSVGLASGRAMRETQYF. The CDR3 region has the DNA TGTGCCAGCAGCGTGGGTTTGGCTAGCGGGAGGGCCATGAGGGAGACCCAGTACTTC. The gene calls are TRBV9 and TRBJ2-5, with 12 bases aligning to TRBD2. This CDR3 spans 19 amino acids. J lost 5 bases, V lost 2 bases, and 16 bases had no gene match. Germline V gene lookup returns CDR1 SGDLS and CDR2 YYNGEE. Filled out from reference TRBV9 and TRBJ2-5, the complete variable domain reads DSGVTQTPKHLITATGQRVTLRCSPRSGDLSVYWYQQSLDQGLQFLIQYYNGEERAKGNILERFSAQQFPDLHSELNLSSLELGDSALYFCASSVGLASGRAMRETQYFGPGTRLLVL.

The rearrangement uses TRBV20-1 and TRBJ1-1; D might be TRBD1 (6 bases). The CDR3 length is 16 residues. Looked up from germline, CDR1 is DFQATT and CDR2 is SNEGSKA (reference sequence). V shed 2 bases and J shed 1 base, with 17 bases lying between them. CDR3 amino acids: CSARSPGQLENTEAFF. CDR3 nucleotides: TGCAGTGCTAGATCTCCCGGACAGCTGGAGAACACTGAAGCTTTCTTT.

There are many counts of this clonotype. The rearrangement joins TRBV29-1 to TRBJ2-5; no clear D. This CDR3 has 15 residues. The V end was cut by 4 bases, the J end by 0 bases, with 15 bases between. Germline V lookup: CDR1 SQVTM, CDR2 ANQGSEA. This CDR3 is CSVVVFGQDQETQYF. In nucleotides, the CDR3 is TGCAGCGTTGTTGTATTCGGCCAGGACCAAGAGACCCAGTACTTC. The full variable domain, its missing parts supplied by reference TRBV29-1 and TRBJ2-5, is SAVISQKPSRDICQRGTSLTIQCQVDSQVTMMFWYRQQPGQSLTLIATANQGSEATYESGFVIDKFPISRPNLTFSTLTVSNMSPEDSSIYLCSVVVFGQDQETQYFGPGTRLLVL.

The V and J genes are TRBV10-1 and TRBJ2-5, with TRBD2 as a possible D gene (7 bases). This CDR3 has 15 residues. Trimming shortened V by 5 bases and J by 2 bases, and 15 bases separated the two germline ends. Germline CDR1 reads WNHNN; CDR2 reads SYGVQD (reference sequence). CDR3 in amino acids: CASSSRGGTQETQYF. For the CDR3, the DNA is TGCGCCAGCAGTTCGAGGGGGGGCACGCAAGAGACCCAGTACTTC.

The chain combines TRBV9 with TRBJ1-6; tentatively, D is TRBD1 (6 bases). Deletions cut 3 bases from V and 2 bases from J, with 15 bases between. CDR1 is SGDLS, CDR2 YYNGEE, per germline. The CDR3 contains 17 residues. CDR3 amino acids: CASSAGGGIPYNSPLHF. CDR3 nucleotides: TGTGCCAGCAGCGCCGGGGGGGGCATACCCTATAATTCACCCCTCCACTTT.

The chain uses TRBV12-3 or TRBV12-4 and TRBJ1-5, with D unresolved. This CDR3 has 15 amino acids. The V gene lost 6 bases and the J gene lost 2 bases, with 14 bases spanning the gap. CDR3 protein: CASRSAIGGNQPQHF. CDR3 nucleotides: TGTGCCAGCAGATCGGCGATAGGTGGCAATCAGCCCCAGCATTTT.

About this clonotype itself: The junction differs from germline at one of its ends, possibly a read error. The chain couples TRBV5-1 to TRBJ2-7, with TRBD1 matching over 7 bases. The germline CDR1 and CDR2 sequences are SGHRS and YFSETQ. The CDR3 has 15 residues. The CDR3 reads CASSLGQVNSYEQYF. The CDR3 nucleotides read TGTGCCAGCAGCTTAGGACAGGTCAACTCCTACGAGCAGTACTTC.

V gene TRBV20-1 combines with J gene TRBJ2-7; 11 bases agree with TRBD2. The CDR3 is 13 amino acids. V lost 5 bases and J lost 6; bases outside the gene matches: 6. Germline V gives CDR1 DFQATT, CDR2 SNEGSKA (reference sequence). The CDR3 DNA follows: TGCAGTGCTTTACTAGCGGGAGTTTCCGAGCAGTACTTC. Protein sequence: CSALLAGVSEQYF.

This clonotype has ten or more counts. The chain uses TRBV5-1 and TRBJ1-2, with D unresolved. Germline CDR1 is SGHRS and CDR2 is YFSETQ. V lost 2 bases, J lost 6 bases, and 11 bases lay in between. This CDR3 has 13 amino acids. Here the CDR3 reads CASSFGSYDGYTF. CDR3 DNA: TGCGCCAGCAGCTTCGGCAGCTACGATGGCTACACCTTC.

This clonotype was found a few times. The chain uses TRBV14 and TRBJ2-7, with 7 bases lining up with TRBD2. CDR1 SGHDN and CDR2 FVKESK come from the germline V gene. J gave up 3 bases and V 4 bases, and 9 bases lay outside the gene matches. This CDR3 is built from 15 residues. The CDR3 DNA reads TGTGCCAGCAGCCTCGGACTAGTTGGGGGCTACGAGCAGTACTTC. Its protein product is CASSLGLVGGYEQYF. The variable domain in full, with the rest retrieved from reference TRBV14 and TRBJ2-7, is EAGVTQFPSHSVIEKGQTVTLRCDPISGHDNLYWYRRVMGKEIKFLLHFVKESKQDESGMPNNRFLAERTGGTYSTLKVQPAELEDSGVYFCASSLGLVGGYEQYFGPGTRLTVT.